What follows are 14 T cell receptor beta chains derived from one specimen sequenced in a study of shared clonotypes between healthy human individuals. Profiled with immunoSEQ multiplex PCR; TCRdb holds only in-frame clones, not every one. The sample records hundreds of thousands of clones, about four fifths being singletons. Sequencing was carried out using PBMCs. Source of these receptors: a woman between 40 and 50 years old in good health. Some clones in this sample may be carry-over from other donors' samples.

This chain joins TRBV15 and TRBJ2-7; 9 bases align to TRBD2. The CDR3 is 16 amino acids. The junction had 8 bases not matched to a gene; V was cut back by 3 bases and J by 2 bases. Germline values: CDR1 LNHNV, CDR2 YYDKDF (reference sequence). CDR3 bases: TGTGCCACCAGCAGGGTTGGGACTAGCCGAACCTACGAGCAGTACTTC. Protein: CATSRVGTSRTYEQYF.

J is TRBJ2-1 and V is TRBV2; D is possibly TRBD1 or TRBD2 (6 bases each). The CDR3 is 18 residues long. CDR1 and CDR2 from the germline V gene are SNHLY and FYNNEI. Trimming left V 4 bases short and J 4 bases short, with 23 bases between. The CDR3 spells CASSVPLVAGGGYNEQFF. In nucleotides, the CDR3 is TGTGCCAGCAGTGTGCCCCTCGTAGCCGGAGGGGGGTACAATGAGCAGTTCTTC.

The rearrangement joins TRBV7-2 to TRBJ2-3; tentative D call: TRBD1 (6 bases). Germline CDR1 reads SGHTA; CDR2 reads FQGNSA. V was pared by 7 bases and J by 2 bases, with 16 bases between. The CDR3 has 15 residues. The CDR3 loop is CASTLRGTPTDTQYF. CDR3 in DNA: TGTGCCAGCACCCTAAGGGGGACCCCCACAGATACGCAGTATTTT.

This clone was counted between two and nine times. This chain joins TRBV11-3 and TRBJ2-7, with TRBD2 identical over 12 bases. Germline V lookup: CDR1 SGHNT, CDR2 YENEEA. This CDR3 spans 16 amino acids. After removal of 5 bases from V and 1 base from J, the junction contained 6 bases not matched to a gene. The chain's CDR3 is CASSAPGTSGSYEQYF. In nucleotides, the CDR3 is TGTGCCAGCAGCGCACCCGGGACTAGCGGGTCCTACGAGCAGTACTTC.

The rearrangement links TRBV7-9 to TRBJ2-2; 8 bases align to TRBD2. Germline assignment: CDR1 SEHNR and CDR2 FQNEAQ (reference sequence). CDR3 length: 16 amino acids. V was pared by 5 bases and J by 7 bases, with 12 bases of the junction left unmatched. The CDR3 spells CASSPTTGGAIGELFF. Here the CDR3 DNA reads TGTGCCAGCAGCCCCACCACGGGGGGGGCGATCGGGGAGCTGTTTTTT.

The J gene is TRBJ1-1, the V gene TRBV25-1; no clear D. V was cut by 6 bases and J by 1 base, with 3 bases left in between. The CDR3 is made up of 11 amino acids. The germline V gene has CDR1 MGHDK and CDR2 SYGVNS. The CDR3 spells CASRWNTEAFF. The CDR3, as DNA: TGTGCCAGCAGATGGAACACTGAAGCTTTCTTT.

The V and J genes are TRBV7-3 and TRBJ2-3; 7 positions agree with TRBD2. Per the germline V gene, CDR1 is SGHTA and CDR2 is FQGTGA. J gave up 1 base and V 5 bases, and 9 bases lay outside the gene matches. The CDR3 runs to 16 residues. CDR3 loop: CASSLQSGVGTDTQYF. In nucleotides, the CDR3 is TGTGCCAGCAGCCTCCAAAGCGGGGTGGGCACAGATACGCAGTATTTT.

This clone was recorded only once. V is TRBV6-5 and J is TRBJ2-7, with D unresolved. This CDR3 is built from 14 residues. Trimming cost V 6 bases and J 0 bases, with 12 bases left between them. In germline, CDR1 is MNHEY, CDR2 SVGAGI. CDR3 in amino acids: CASRPLRSSYEQYF. In nucleotides, the CDR3 is TGTGCCAGCAGACCTCTCAGGAGCTCCTACGAGCAGTACTTC.

Notes on this clone: The sample holds other DNA sequences that translate to the same CDR3. CDR3 coding DNA: TGTGCCAGCTCCCTCGCAGGTTTCAATCAGCCCCAGCATTTT. This codes for CASSLAGFNQPQHF. The V and J genes are TRBV28 and TRBJ1-5; D remains unclear. V gave up 8 bases and J gave up 3 bases, with 14 bases separating them. Germline CDR1 is MDHEN and CDR2 is SYDVKM. The CDR3 length is 14 residues.

This clone has ten or more counts. V usage is TRBV29-1 and J usage is TRBJ1-1; D may be TRBD1 (5 bases). The CDR3 is 13 residues long. Germline CDR1 SQVTM, CDR2 ANQGSEA. Trimming stripped 4 bases from V and 5 bases from J, with 14 bases between. This CDR3 reads CSVAVLGGTEAFF. CDR3 sequence (DNA): TGCAGCGTTGCCGTCTTGGGGGGAACTGAAGCTTTCTTT. Filled out from reference TRBV29-1 and TRBJ1-1, the complete variable domain reads SAVISQKPSRDICQRGTSLTIQCQVDSQVTMMFWYRQQPGQSLTLIATANQGSEATYESGFVIDKFPISRPNLTFSTLTVSNMSPEDSSIYLCSVAVLGGTEAFFGQGTRLTVV.

Only a few counts were recorded for this clone. The rearrangement links TRBV2 to TRBJ1-3, with a weak D call TRBD1 (6 bases). CDR3 length equals 12 residues. Looked up from germline, CDR1 is SNHLY and CDR2 is FYNNEI. Trimming stripped 6 bases from V and 5 bases from J, with 8 bases between. CDR3 sequence: CASRGDRNTIYF. The CDR3 nucleotides read TGTGCCAGCAGGGGGGACAGAAACACCATATATTTT.

The CDR3 DNA is TGTGCCAGCAGAGTAAGGGGCCGGGAAAAACTGTTTTTT. Residues: CASRVRGREKLFF. The V call is TRBV5-6, the J call TRBJ1-4; the D gene is possibly TRBD1 (5 bases). The germline gives CDR1 SGHDT, CDR2 YYEEEE. This CDR3 comprises 13 residues. The ends were cut back, 5 bases at V and 8 bases at J, with 13 bases in the middle.

This clone was seen a handful of times. The chain couples TRBV5-1 to TRBJ2-7; D gene uncertain. The CDR3 totals 14 residues. The germline V gene has CDR1 SGHRS and CDR2 YFSETQ. Between the trimmed V and J ends, which lost 0 bases and 0 bases, there was a span of 7 bases. CDR3: CASSLATDSYEQYF. CDR3 bases: TGCGCCAGCAGCTTGGCCACGGACTCCTACGAGCAGTACTTC.

The table lists this clone with many counts. The chain employs TRBV5-1 and TRBJ1-5; tentatively, D is TRBD1 (5 bases). This CDR3 comprises 13 residues. V lost 4 bases and J 6 bases, leaving 11 bases between the germline ends. Germline V lookup: CDR1 SGHRS, CDR2 YFSETQ. The CDR3 here is CASSRDGGQPQHF. The CDR3 DNA follows: TGCGCCAGCAGCCGGGACGGGGGTCAGCCCCAGCATTTT.